Below are 21 T cell receptor beta chains sequenced from a single sample in a study of cytomegalovirus exposure and HLA in healthy donors. PCR primers comprised 60 Vbeta and 13 Jbeta primers. Clones were sequenced by immunoSEQ multiplex PCR, and TCRdb holds only the in-frame ones, with some missing. The profile shows about 250,000 clones, around 80% of them singletons. The source material was PBMCs. All receptors come from a boy younger than 18 in good health and CMV-seronegative.

V usage is TRBV10-3 and J usage is TRBJ2-2; 8 nucleotides agree with TRBD1. V gave up 6 bases and J gave up 0 bases; unmatched junction bases: 9. This CDR3 is built from 17 residues. The germline V gene encodes CDR1 ENHRY and CDR2 SYGVKD. The DNA of the CDR3 is TGTGCCATCAGGGGACAGGAAACCTGGCCGAACACCGGGGAGCTGTTTTTT. This gives the protein CAIRGQETWPNTGELFF.

V gene TRBV6-5 combines with J gene TRBJ1-1; D unclear. This CDR3 has 13 amino acids. Trimming left V 6 bases short and J 12 bases short, with 20 bases between. Germline assignment: CDR1 MNHEY and CDR2 SVGAGI. The CDR3 sequence: CASSTPGALSTFF. In nucleotides, the CDR3 is TGTGCCAGCAGCACCCCCGGTGCCCTGAGTACTTTCTTT.

This rearrangement joins TRBV11-1 to TRBJ1-4, with 12 nucleotides matching TRBD1. Germline-derived CDR1 and CDR2 are SGHAT and FQDESV (reference sequence). V lost 5 bases to trimming and J lost 8 bases; unmatched junction nucleotides: 3. This CDR3 spans 14 amino acids. In nucleotides, the CDR3 is TGTGCCAGCAGCGGGGGGACAGGGGGCGAAAAACTGTTTTTT. Amino acids: CASSGGTGGEKLFF.

This clone was counted a few times. The chain employs TRBV30 and TRBJ1-2, with TRBD1 matching over 9 bases. From germline, CDR1 is GTSNPN and CDR2 SVGIG (reference sequence). This CDR3 spans 13 amino acids. The junction had 5 bases not matched to a gene; V was cut back by 2 bases and J by 7 bases. The CDR3 sequence is CAWSSQGAGGYTF. As DNA, the CDR3 is TGTGCCTGGAGTTCACAGGGGGCGGGTGGCTACACCTTC. Drawing the rest from reference TRBV30 and TRBJ1-2, the complete variable domain is SQTIHQWPATLVQPVGSPLSLECTVEGTSNPNLYWYRQAAGRGLQLLFYSVGIGQISSEVPQNLSASRPQDRQFILSSKKLLLSDSGFYLCAWSSQGAGGYTFGSGTRLTVV.

This sequence joins TRBV5-8 and TRBJ1-3; D gene ambiguous. Per the germline V gene, CDR1 is SGHTS and CDR2 is YDEGEE. V shed 7 bases and J shed 7 bases, with 6 bases lying between them. This CDR3 has 10 residues. In nucleotides, the CDR3 is TGTGCCAGCGTTCGGAACACCATATATTTT. This encodes CASVRNTIYF.

The genes are TRBV7-2 and TRBJ1-5; the D is unclear. The V gene lost 5 bases and the J gene lost 7 bases, with 12 bases spanning the gap. Germline lookup yields CDR1 SGHTA and CDR2 FQGNSA. CDR3 size: 13 residues. DNA for the CDR3: TGTGCCAGCAGCCTGATCTTACAACAGCCCCAGCATTTT. Amino acid sequence: CASSLILQQPQHF.

This clone was counted between two and nine times. The rearrangement joins TRBV5-1 to TRBJ2-5; tentative D call: TRBD2 (6 bases). The CDR3 sequence is 14 residues long. V dropped 1 base and J dropped 4 bases, with 11 bases sitting between them. From germline, CDR1 is SGHRS and CDR2 YFSETQ. CDR3 DNA sequence: TGCGCCAGCAGCTTGCAGGGACTGTCAGAGACCCAGTACTTC. Translating it yields CASSLQGLSETQYF.

This clone was seen only a few times. The chain has TRBV5-4 and TRBJ2-4; no clear D gene. With 0 bases removed from V and 3 bases from J, the gap between germline ends came to 7 bases. The CDR3 loop spans 14 amino acids. CDR1 and CDR2 (germline): SGHNT, YYREEE (reference sequence). The CDR3 region is CASSLGQNKNIQYF. CDR3 bases: TGTGCCAGCAGCTTGGGGCAGAACAAAAACATTCAGTACTTC.

The rearrangement joins TRBV6-1 to TRBJ1-1; possibly TRBD1 for D (5 bases). Looked up from germline, CDR1 is MNHNS and CDR2 is SASEGT. The CDR3 length is 13 residues. V gave up 6 bases and J gave up 1 base, with 9 bases separating them. CDR3 bases: TGTGCCAGCAGAAGCGACAGGAACACTGAAGCTTTCTTT. Protein: CASRSDRNTEAFF.

This clone was seen only a few times. The rearrangement links TRBV30 to TRBJ1-1, with D perhaps matching TRBD1 (6 bases). The V and J ends lost 3 bases and 6 bases respectively, with 17 bases between them. The length of the CDR3 is 14 residues. Germline V gene lookup returns CDR1 GTSNPN and CDR2 SVGIG (reference sequence). The CDR3: CAWRRGLGVAEAFF. Written as DNA, the CDR3 is TGTGCCTGGAGAAGGGGGTTGGGGGTCGCTGAAGCTTTCTTT.

V is TRBV10-1 and J is TRBJ2-5; D might be TRBD1 (5 bases). The closer fit of TRBJ2-7 to the DNA end suggests the J call may be wrong. This CDR3 is built from 14 residues. Per the germline V gene, CDR1 is WNHNN and CDR2 is SYGVQD (reference sequence). The CDR3 spells CASSEGAGLYEQYF. The DNA of the CDR3 is TGCGCCAGCAGTGAGGGGGCAGGGTTGTACGAGCAGTACTTC.

This chain links TRBV7-9 with TRBJ2-5; 7 bases align to TRBD2. CDR1 SEHNR and CDR2 FQNEAQ come from the germline V gene (reference sequence). The CDR3 sequence is 19 residues long. V trimming: 2 bases; J trimming: 4 bases; junction bases outside the gene matches: 19. The CDR3 nucleotides read TGTGCCAGCAGCTTATTGTCTTGGGGAGGGACCCACAAACGAGAGACCCAGTACTTC. Translation gives CASSLLSWGGTHKRETQYF.

The chain is built from TRBV6-6 and TRBJ2-3; no firm D call. V was pared by 2 bases and J by 3 bases, with 6 bases between. This CDR3 contains 13 residues. The germline V gene encodes CDR1 MNHNY and CDR2 SVGAGI (reference sequence). The CDR3 region is CASSYDSTDTQYF. CDR3 nucleotide sequence: TGTGCCAGCAGTTACGATAGTACAGATACGCAGTATTTT.

This clone occurred once. This sequence joins TRBV6-1 and TRBJ1-1; no clear D. CDR1 is MNHNS and CDR2 is SASEGT in the germline V gene. This CDR3 is 12 amino acids long. V lost 5 bases and J 1 base, leaving 5 bases between the germline ends. The DNA for the CDR3 is TGTGCCAGCAGTAATCAGAACACTGAAGCTTTCTTT. Translating it yields CASSNQNTEAFF.

The table lists this clone with a few counts. V gene TRBV11-2 combines with J gene TRBJ2-5; 8 bases align to TRBD2. Near its end, the DNA agrees better with TRBJ2-7, so the J call may be wrong. This CDR3 has 14 residues. Germline-derived CDR1 and CDR2 are SGHAT and FQNNGV. The CDR3 bases are TGTGCCAGCAGCCGGAGCGGGGGCTCCTACGAGCAGTACTTC. It yields the protein CASSRSGGSYEQYF.

This chain joins TRBV2 and TRBJ1-4; 9 bases are shared with TRBD1. V was pared by 8 bases and J by 8 bases, with 12 bases of the junction left unmatched. CDR1 and CDR2 (germline): SNHLY, FYNNEI. This CDR3 spans 15 amino acids. The CDR3 sequence: CASDQTGGDGEKLFF. In DNA form, the CDR3 reads TGTGCCAGCGATCAAACAGGGGGCGATGGGGAAAAACTGTTTTTT.

This clone was observed once. V is TRBV4-1 and J is TRBJ2-5; a weak D match, TRBD2 (6 bases). The V gene lost 3 bases and the J gene lost 2 bases, with 13 bases spanning the gap. The CDR3 covers 15 residues. Germline V gene sequence: CDR1 MGHRA, CDR2 YSYEKL. The CDR3 coding sequence is TGCGCCAGCAGCCACGATACGGGGGTTCAAGAGACCCAGTACTTC. Translating it yields CASSHDTGVQETQYF.

This chain uses TRBV5-6 with TRBJ2-3; weak D call: TRBD2 (5 bases). V gave up 4 bases and J gave up 10 bases, with 16 bases separating them. The CDR3 is 13 amino acids. Germline CDR1 reads SGHDT; CDR2 reads YYEEEE. Here the CDR3 DNA reads TGTGCCAGCAGCCCACCTAGCCTACGAGCGCAGTATTTT. Its protein product is CASSPPSLRAQYF.

V and J are TRBV11-1 and TRBJ1-1, with D uncertain. The CDR3 is made up of 14 amino acids. From germline, CDR1 is SGHAT and CDR2 FQDESV (reference sequence). The V and J ends lost 4 bases and 1 base respectively, with 10 bases between them. CDR3 coding DNA: TGTGCCAGCAGCTCTACTTACCAGAACACTGAAGCTTTCTTT. This codes for CASSSTYQNTEAFF.

V usage is TRBV7-9 and J usage is TRBJ2-7; 11 bases fit TRBD2. There are 14 residues in the CDR3. Trimming took 6 bases from V and 4 from J; bases not matched to a gene: 5. CDR1 and CDR2 (germline): SEHNR, FQNEAQ (reference sequence). This CDR3 reads CASSPGTSGYEQYF. The CDR3 region has the DNA TGTGCCAGCAGTCCCGGGACTAGCGGTTACGAGCAGTACTTC.

This clone was seen only once. V is TRBV10-2 and J is TRBJ1-1; 7 bases align to TRBD1. The trim removed 6 bases at V and 7 bases at J, leaving 11 bases unmatched. CDR3 length: 14 residues. Germline CDR1 and CDR2: WSHSY and SAAADI. The CDR3 coding sequence is TGCGCCAGCAGAGCCCCCGGGACAGTTGGTGAAGCTTTCTTT. It specifies CASRAPGTVGEAFF.